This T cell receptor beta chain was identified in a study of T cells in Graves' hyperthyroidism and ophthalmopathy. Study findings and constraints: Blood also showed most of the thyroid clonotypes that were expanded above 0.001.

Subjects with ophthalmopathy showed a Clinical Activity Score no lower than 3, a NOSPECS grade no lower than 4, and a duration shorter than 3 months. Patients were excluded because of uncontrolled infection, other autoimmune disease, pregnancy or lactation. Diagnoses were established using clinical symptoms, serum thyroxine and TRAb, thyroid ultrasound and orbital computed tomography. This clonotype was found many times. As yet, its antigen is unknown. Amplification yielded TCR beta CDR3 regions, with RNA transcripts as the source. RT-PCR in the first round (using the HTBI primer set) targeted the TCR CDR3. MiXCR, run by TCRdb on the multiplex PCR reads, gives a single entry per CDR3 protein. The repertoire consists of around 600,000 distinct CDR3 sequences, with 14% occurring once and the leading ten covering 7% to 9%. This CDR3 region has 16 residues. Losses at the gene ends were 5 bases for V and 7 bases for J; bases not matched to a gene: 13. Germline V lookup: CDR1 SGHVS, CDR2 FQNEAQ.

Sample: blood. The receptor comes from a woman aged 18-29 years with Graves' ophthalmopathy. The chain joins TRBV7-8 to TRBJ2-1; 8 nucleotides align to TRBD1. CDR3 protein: CASSARGQGAGNEQFF. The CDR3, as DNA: TGTGCCAGCAGCGCCCGCGGTCAGGGGGCGGGGAATGAGCAGTTCTTC.